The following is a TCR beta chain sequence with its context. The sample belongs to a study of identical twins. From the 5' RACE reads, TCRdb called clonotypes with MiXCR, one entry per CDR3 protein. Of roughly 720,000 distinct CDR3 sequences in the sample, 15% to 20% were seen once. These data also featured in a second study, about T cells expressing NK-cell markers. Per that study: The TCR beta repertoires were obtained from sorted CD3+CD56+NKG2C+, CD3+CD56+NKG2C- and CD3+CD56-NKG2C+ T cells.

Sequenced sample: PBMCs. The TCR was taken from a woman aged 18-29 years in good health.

The CDR3 sequence is CSASEGTGANVLTF. The CDR3 DNA sequence: TGCAGTGCTAGCGAGGGTACAGGGGCCAACGTCCTGACTTTC. V gene TRBV20-1 combines with J gene TRBJ2-6, with TRBD2 as a possible D gene (5 bases). From germline, CDR1 is DFQATT and CDR2 SNEGSKA (reference sequence). The V and J ends lost 3 bases and 4 bases respectively, with 10 bases between them. This CDR3 is 14 amino acids long.